These 31 T cell receptor beta chains were all obtained from the same sample, sequenced in a study of cytomegalovirus exposure and HLA in healthy donors. In the PCR, 60 Vbeta and 13 Jbeta primers were used. Libraries were prepared by immunoSEQ multiplex PCR; TCRdb keeps only in-frame clonotypes and omits some of them. The repertoire includes roughly 100,000 clones, roughly three quarters of them detected once, and approximately 10% sits in the top ten. The sample taken for sequencing was PBMCs. The receptors derive from a woman between 18 and 29 years old in good health and CMV-seropositive.

This clone occurred a few times. This rearrangement joins TRBV2 to TRBJ2-7; a possible D gene is TRBD1 (6 bases). Trimming left V 1 base short and J 5 bases short, with 15 bases between. In germline, CDR1 is SNHLY, CDR2 FYNNEI. There are 15 residues in the CDR3. CDR3 in amino acids: CASSEGLGQGHEQYF. CDR3 bases: TGTGCCAGCAGTGAAGGGTTGGGTCAGGGGCACGAGCAGTACTTC.

V is TRBV29-1 and J is TRBJ2-7, with TRBD2 matching over 11 bases. The CDR3 has 14 residues. The germline V gene has CDR1 SQVTM and CDR2 ANQGSEA. Trimming removed 6 bases from V and 4 bases from J; junction bases left unmatched: 8. The CDR3 sequence is CSVDAGTSGYEQYF. The DNA for the CDR3 is TGCAGCGTGGACGCCGGGACTAGCGGTTACGAGCAGTACTTC.

This clone is judged medium-sized (0.01 to 0.1%). The V gene is TRBV2, the J gene TRBJ2-1; 9 bases agree with TRBD2. V dropped 1 base and J dropped 5; count of bases not matched to a gene: 9. Germline V gene sequence: CDR1 SNHLY, CDR2 FYNNEI. The CDR3 extends over 17 amino acids. CDR3 region: CASSEEAGGSRDNEQFF. The CDR3, as DNA: TGTGCCAGCAGTGAAGAAGCGGGGGGCTCAAGGGACAATGAGCAGTTCTTC. Filled out from reference TRBV2 and TRBJ2-1, the complete variable domain reads EPEVTQTPSHQVTQMGQEVILRCVPISNHLYFYWYRQILGQKVEFLVSFYNNEISEKSEIFDDQFSVERPDGSNFTLKIRSTKLEDSAMYFCASSEEAGGSRDNEQFFGPGTRLTVL.

The genes are TRBV29-1 and TRBJ2-2; 7 nucleotides align to TRBD1. CDR3 length: 13 residues. Per the germline V gene, CDR1 is SQVTM and CDR2 is ANQGSEA. With 6 bases clipped from V and 7 bases from J, the junction kept 8 bases outside the gene matches. The CDR3: CSVEYRGDGELFF. For the CDR3, the DNA is TGCAGCGTCGAGTACAGGGGAGACGGGGAGCTGTTTTTT.

In its sample, this clone was seen a few times. The V and J genes are TRBV6-5 and TRBJ1-1, with 8 bases matching TRBD1. This CDR3 is built from 15 residues. CDR1 MNHEY and CDR2 SVGAGI come from the germline V gene. Unmatched junction bases numbered 13, after V lost 6 bases and J lost 7 bases. CDR3 bases: TGTGCCAGCAGCCCCTTGAGCAGGGGGCATGGTGAAGCTTTCTTT. Encoded protein: CASSPLSRGHGEAFF.

The chain is built from TRBV2 and TRBJ1-1, with 8 bases lining up with TRBD1. V dropped 6 bases and J dropped 3; count of bases not matched to a gene: 3. Germline-derived CDR1 and CDR2 are SNHLY and FYNNEI. The CDR3 has 13 amino acids. The CDR3 DNA follows: TGTGCCAGCAGCGGACAGGGCTACACTGAAGCTTTCTTT. Its translation is CASSGQGYTEAFF.

The genes are TRBV2 and TRBJ1-4; 8 positions match TRBD1. V lost 6 bases to trimming and J lost 4 bases; unmatched junction nucleotides: 7. Germline V gives CDR1 SNHLY, CDR2 FYNNEI. The CDR3 has 15 residues. The CDR3 reads CASRGRTGGNEKLFF. As DNA, the CDR3 is TGTGCCAGCAGGGGACGAACAGGGGGTAATGAAAAACTGTTTTTT.

The chain couples TRBV10-3 to TRBJ1-5, with TRBD1 matching 7 bases. With 8 bases clipped from V and 7 bases from J, the junction kept 11 bases outside the gene matches. From germline, CDR1 is ENHRY and CDR2 SYGVKD. The CDR3 has 14 residues. CDR3 nucleotide sequence: TGTGCCATCGGCCCGACAGGGAATATGCAGCCCCAGCATTTT. This codes for CAIGPTGNMQPQHF.

This clone turned up a few times. The rearrangement joins TRBV11-3 to TRBJ2-1; D unclear. V dropped 5 bases and J dropped 8 bases, with 13 bases sitting between them. CDR1 and CDR2 from the germline V gene are SGHNT and YENEEA. The CDR3 totals 13 residues. CDR3 in DNA: TGTGCCAGCAGCGTAACTCAGCGTGATGAGCAGTTCTTC. It codes for CASSVTQRDEQFF.

V is TRBV23-1 and J is TRBJ2-5; 11 bases fit TRBD2. TRBV23-1 is marked as an open reading frame, function uncertain. V lost 0 bases, J lost 4 bases, and 4 bases stayed unmatched. CDR3 length equals 16 residues. The CDR3 protein is CASSQSGTSGGETQYF. In DNA, the CDR3 is TGCGCCAGCAGTCAATCCGGGACTAGCGGAGGAGAGACCCAGTACTTC.

This chain uses TRBV7-9 with TRBJ2-4, with D possibly matching TRBD2 (5 bases). The CDR3 has 13 amino acids. The germline CDR1 and CDR2 sequences are SEHNR and FQNEAQ (reference sequence). V lost 3 bases and J lost 6, with 9 bases in between. The CDR3 coding sequence is TGTGCCAGCAGCTTCGTACGGGGAAACATTCAGTACTTC. Amino acid sequence: CASSFVRGNIQYF. The variable domain in full, with the rest retrieved from reference TRBV7-9 and TRBJ2-4, is DTGVSQNPRHKITKRGQNVTFRCDPISEHNRLYWYRQTLGQGPEFLTYFQNEAQLEKSRLLSDRFSAERPKGSFSTLEIQRTEQGDSAMYLCASSFVRGNIQYFGAGTRLSVL.

This sequence joins TRBV5-6 and TRBJ2-1, with 15 bases aligning to TRBD2. Looked up from germline, CDR1 is SGHDT and CDR2 is YYEEEE. With V trimmed by 4 bases and J by 5 bases, 10 bases remained unmatched. This CDR3 has 18 amino acids. CDR3 amino acids: CASSGGLAGGLTDNEQFF. The DNA of the CDR3 is TGTGCCAGCAGCGGGGGACTAGCGGGGGGACTAACGGACAATGAGCAGTTCTTC.

This chain links TRBV27 with TRBJ1-5; D might be TRBD1 (5 bases). The CDR3 runs 16 residues. Trimming pared 8 bases from V and 1 base from J, leaving 18 bases between. Germline V gives CDR1 MNHEY, CDR2 SMNVEV (reference sequence). CDR3 protein: CASGTTTRGSNQPQHF. CDR3 bases: TGTGCCAGCGGCACTACGACAAGGGGAAGCAATCAGCCCCAGCATTTT.

This sequence joins TRBV9 and TRBJ1-2, with D uncertain. The CDR3 has 14 amino acids. Trimming took off 4 bases at V and 7 bases at J, with 17 bases between the two ends. Germline CDR1 is SGDLS and CDR2 is YYNGEE. CDR3 coding DNA: TGTGCCAGCAGCCCTGAACGGGAGGGAGCTGGCTACACCTTC. Encoded protein: CASSPEREGAGYTF.

The table lists this clone with a few counts. V is TRBV25-1 and J is TRBJ2-7; 10 nucleotides line up with TRBD1. CDR1 is MGHDK, CDR2 SYGVNS, per germline. CDR3 length: 15 amino acids. J gave up 4 bases and V 2 bases, and 5 bases lay outside the gene matches. In DNA, the CDR3 is TGTGCCAGCAGTGAAGGGGACAGGGGTGGGTACGAGCAGTACTTC. Translating gives CASSEGDRGGYEQYF.

This chain joins TRBV5-4 and TRBJ2-3; 12 nucleotides align to TRBD1. The germline CDR1 and CDR2 sequences are SGHNT and YYREEE (reference sequence). CDR3 length: 15 residues. The V gene end was trimmed by 3 bases and the J gene end by 6 bases; junction bases not matched to a gene: 5. The CDR3 reads CASSWGQGARDTQYF. In nucleotides, the CDR3 is TGTGCCAGCAGCTGGGGACAGGGGGCAAGGGATACGCAGTATTTT.

The CDR3 bases are TGTGCCAGCAGCCGACTAGCGGGGGGCCGGAGCACAGATACGCAGTATTTT. This sequence encodes CASSRLAGGRSTDTQYF. The rearrangement joins TRBV9 to TRBJ2-3, with 13 nucleotides matching TRBD2. Losses at the gene ends were 4 bases for V and 0 bases for J; bases not matched to a gene: 5. CDR1 is SGDLS, CDR2 YYNGEE, per germline. The CDR3 is 17 amino acids.

Here the CDR3 reads CASSLARSGANVLTF. Here the CDR3 DNA reads TGTGCCAGCAGCTTAGCGCGGTCTGGGGCCAACGTCCTGACTTTC. The rearrangement uses TRBV7-9 and TRBJ2-6, with D uncertain. The V end was cut by 0 bases, the J end by 1 base, with 4 bases between. Germline-derived CDR1 and CDR2 are SEHNR and FQNEAQ (reference sequence). The length of the CDR3 is 15 residues. The whole variable domain, filled in from reference TRBV7-9 and TRBJ2-6, reads DTGVSQNPRHKITKRGQNVTFRCDPISEHNRLYWYRQTLGQGPEFLTYFQNEAQLEKSRLLSDRFSAERPKGSFSTLEIQRTEQGDSAMYLCASSLARSGANVLTFGAGSRLTVL.

V usage is TRBV5-1 and J usage is TRBJ2-3; D unresolved. The germline V and J ends were trimmed by 2 bases and 2 bases, with 3 bases remaining between them. CDR3 length: 12 amino acids. Germline V gives CDR1 SGHRS, CDR2 YFSETQ. CDR3 region: CASSFNTDTQYF. The CDR3 DNA reads as TGCGCCAGCAGCTTTAACACAGATACGCAGTATTTT.

The chain recombines TRBV7-9 with TRBJ1-1; the D is unclear. The CDR3 loop spans 11 amino acids. Trimming took off 5 bases at V and 7 bases at J, with 8 bases between the two ends. CDR1 is SEHNR and CDR2 is FQNEAQ in the germline V gene (reference sequence). CDR3 nucleotides: TGTGCCAGCAGCCTCGAGAGTGAAGCTTTCTTT. It is translated as CASSLESEAFF.

The V and J genes are TRBV21-1 and TRBJ2-7; TRBD1 is taken as the D call from the table, unchecked against the DNA. TRBV21-1 is an annotated pseudogene. This CDR3 comprises 19 residues. CDR3 nucleotide sequence: TGTGCCAGCAGCAAAGTAGGGGACAGCGTATGGATAAGCTCCTACGAGCAGTACTTC. Protein sequence: CASSKVGDSVWISSYEQYF.

The chain recombines TRBV7-9 with TRBJ2-1; D is unresolved. Trimming removed 4 bases at V and 10 bases at J, with 20 bases between. The CDR3 runs 15 residues. From germline, CDR1 is SEHNR and CDR2 FQNEAQ (reference sequence). Here the CDR3 reads CASSSFVGSPWEQFF. CDR3 bases: TGTGCCAGCAGCTCGTTCGTGGGTAGCCCTTGGGAGCAGTTCTTC.

The CDR3: CASSRLGQPTDTQYF. The CDR3 coding sequence is TGCGCCAGCAGCAGACTGGGACAGCCCACAGATACGCAGTATTTT. The chain couples TRBV5-1 to TRBJ2-3; 7 nucleotides line up with TRBD1. Germline loops: CDR1 SGHRS, CDR2 YFSETQ. V lost 4 bases to trimming and J lost 2 bases; unmatched junction nucleotides: 7. The CDR3 consists of 15 residues.

The rearrangement uses TRBV2 and TRBJ2-1, with 13 nucleotides matching TRBD2. Unmatched junction bases numbered 4, after V lost 1 base and J lost 4 bases. Germline V gives CDR1 SNHLY, CDR2 FYNNEI. The CDR3 covers 17 residues. DNA of the CDR3: TGTGCCAGCAGTGAAGGACTAGCGGGGGGACCTTACAATGAGCAGTTCTTC. It specifies CASSEGLAGGPYNEQFF.

This clone came up a few times. This may come from a read error, since a much larger clone is one base off. V is TRBV5-1 and J is TRBJ2-7, with unresolved D. CDR1 and CDR2 from the germline V gene are SGHRS and YFSETQ. Trimming stripped 0 bases from V and 2 bases from J, with 3 bases between. There are 12 residues in the CDR3. CDR3 loop: CASSLGAYEQYF. The CDR3 DNA is TGCGCCAGCAGCTTGGGAGCCTACGAGCAGTACTTC.

The chain joins TRBV29-1 to TRBJ2-7; 9 bases are shared with TRBD1. Germline CDR1 and CDR2: SQVTM and ANQGSEA. V lost 7 bases to trimming and J lost 2 bases; unmatched junction nucleotides: 9. CDR3 length: 14 residues. This chain's CDR3 is CSAHGQGSTYEQYF. The CDR3 coding sequence is TGCAGCGCCCACGGACAGGGGTCGACCTACGAGCAGTACTTC.

V gene TRBV27 combines with J gene TRBJ2-7; 8 nucleotides agree with TRBD1. CDR1 is MNHEY and CDR2 is SMNVEV in the germline V gene (reference sequence). The CDR3 length is 14 residues. The V and J ends lost 5 bases and 5 bases, in that order; junction bases with no gene match: 8. DNA of the CDR3: TGTGCCAGCAGTCCGACACAGGGGGGCAACGAGCAGTACTTC. It codes for CASSPTQGGNEQYF.

The rearrangement uses TRBV2 and TRBJ1-5; 10 nucleotides match TRBD1. CDR3 length equals 16 residues. Trimming removed 6 bases from V and 0 bases from J; junction bases left unmatched: 5. Germline assignment: CDR1 SNHLY and CDR2 FYNNEI. In DNA, the CDR3 is TGTGCCAGCAGCCGGGGACAGGGGAATAGCAATCAGCCCCAGCATTTT. It encodes CASSRGQGNSNQPQHF. The full variable domain, with the rest looked up from reference TRBV2 and TRBJ1-5, is EPEVTQTPSHQVTQMGQEVILRCVPISNHLYFYWYRQILGQKVEFLVSFYNNEISEKSEIFDDQFSVERPDGSNFTLKIRSTKLEDSAMYFCASSRGQGNSNQPQHFGDGTRLSIL.

The V call is TRBV10-3, the J call TRBJ1-1; 12 positions match TRBD1. Trimming cost V 8 bases and J 1 base; bases outside gene matches: 2. The germline V gene has CDR1 ENHRY and CDR2 SYGVKD. The CDR3 is made up of 14 amino acids. The DNA of the CDR3 is TGTGCCATCGGGGACAGGGGGCGGAACACTGAAGCTTTCTTT. Translation gives CAIGDRGRNTEAFF.

The count of this clone is one. V usage is TRBV4-2 and J usage is TRBJ2-5, with a tentative D call TRBD2 (5 bases). The end of the DNA is better explained by TRBJ2-7, so the J call may be wrong. Germline CDR1 reads LGHNA; CDR2 reads YNFKEQ. The CDR3 is made up of 13 amino acids. CDR3 sequence: CASSQEDSYEQYF. The CDR3, as DNA: TGTGCCAGCAGCCAGGAGGACTCCTACGAGCAGTACTTC.

This chain links TRBV10-3 with TRBJ2-5, with 13 nucleotides matching TRBD2. CDR1 is ENHRY, CDR2 SYGVKD, per germline. This CDR3 spans 15 amino acids. V was clipped by 6 bases and J by 3 bases; unmatched bases: 4. Written as DNA, the CDR3 is TGTGCCATCAGCACCGGACTAGCGGGAGAAGAGACCCAGTACTTC. Translation: CAISTGLAGEETQYF.